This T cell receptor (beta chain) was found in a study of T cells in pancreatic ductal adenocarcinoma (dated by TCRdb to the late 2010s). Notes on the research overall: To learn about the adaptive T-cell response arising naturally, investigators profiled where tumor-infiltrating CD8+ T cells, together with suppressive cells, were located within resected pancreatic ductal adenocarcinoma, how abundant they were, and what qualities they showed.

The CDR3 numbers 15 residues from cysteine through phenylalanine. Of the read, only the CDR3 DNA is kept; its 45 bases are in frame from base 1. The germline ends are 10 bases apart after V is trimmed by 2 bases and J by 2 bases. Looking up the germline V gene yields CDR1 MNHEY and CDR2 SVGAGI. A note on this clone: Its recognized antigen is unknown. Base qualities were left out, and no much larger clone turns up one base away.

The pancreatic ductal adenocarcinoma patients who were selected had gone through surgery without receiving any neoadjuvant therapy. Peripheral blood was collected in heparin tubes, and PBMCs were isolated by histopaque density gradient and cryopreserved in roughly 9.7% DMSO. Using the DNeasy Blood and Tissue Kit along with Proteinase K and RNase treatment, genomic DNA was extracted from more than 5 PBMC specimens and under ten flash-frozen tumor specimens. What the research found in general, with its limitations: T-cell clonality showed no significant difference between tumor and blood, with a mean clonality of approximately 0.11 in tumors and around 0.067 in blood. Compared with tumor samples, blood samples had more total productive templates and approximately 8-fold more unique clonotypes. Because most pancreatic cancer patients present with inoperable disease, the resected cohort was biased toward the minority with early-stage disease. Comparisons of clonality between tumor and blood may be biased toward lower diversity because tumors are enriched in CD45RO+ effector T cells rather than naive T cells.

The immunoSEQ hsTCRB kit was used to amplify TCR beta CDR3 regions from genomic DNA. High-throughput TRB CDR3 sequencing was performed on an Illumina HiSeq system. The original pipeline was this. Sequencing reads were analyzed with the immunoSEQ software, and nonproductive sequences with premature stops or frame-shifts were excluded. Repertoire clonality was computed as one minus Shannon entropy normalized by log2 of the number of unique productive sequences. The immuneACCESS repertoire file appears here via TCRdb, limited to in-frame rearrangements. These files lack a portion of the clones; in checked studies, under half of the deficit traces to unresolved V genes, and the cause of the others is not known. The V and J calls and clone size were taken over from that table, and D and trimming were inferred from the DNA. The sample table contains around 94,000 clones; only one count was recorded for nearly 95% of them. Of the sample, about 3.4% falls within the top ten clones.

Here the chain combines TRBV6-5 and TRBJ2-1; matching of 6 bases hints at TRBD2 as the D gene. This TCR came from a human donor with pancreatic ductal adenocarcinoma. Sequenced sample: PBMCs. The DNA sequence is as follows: TGTGCCAGCAGTTACGCACTAGCTCCCTACAATGAGCAGTTCTTC. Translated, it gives CASSYALAPYNEQFF.